This is a list of T cell receptor beta chains from one sample in a study of regulatory T cells in long-lasting Graves disease. TCRdb itself ran the multiplex PCR reads through MiXCR, one entry per CDR3 protein. The table has nearly 350,000 distinct CDR3 sequences, roughly 21% seen once; the top ten hold 25% to 30%. Specimen: peripheral blood mononuclear cells (PBMCs), collected when the disease was refractory, from a patient treated with antithyroid drugs. The receptors come from a female donor with Graves disease. Each CDR3 is given with its conserved first and last residue. The size entry is marked missing in some rows and otherwise reads once, few, many or a size class.

v_call	cdr3_length	j_call	clone_size	cdr3_aa
TRBV3-1	15	TRBJ1-5	many	CASSQETVNPQPQHF
TRBV7-9	13	TRBJ1-6	many	CASSPKSNSPLHF
TRBV18	14	TRBJ1-6	few	CASSPGTSNSPLHF
TRBV6-1	16	TRBJ2-3	many	CASRRGLAGGTDTQYF
TRBV24-1	13	TRBJ1-1	few	CATSDRGRTEAFF
TRBV2	18	TRBJ1-2	many	CASRGWVLGPGWEYGYTF
TRBV27	14	TRBJ1-6	many	CASSFERGNSPLHF
TRBV13	15	TRBJ1-2	many	CASSPRDRGPYGYTF
TRBV12-3/TRBV12-4	15	TRBJ2-6	few	CASSVISSGANVLTF
TRBV6-1	17	TRBJ1-6	-	CASTQHPGGSYNSPLHF
TRBV6-1	16	TRBJ2-5	-	CASSEDRGRRWETQYF
TRBV27	20	TRBJ2-1	many	CASSLPRPLAGGLTYNEQFF
TRBV12-3/TRBV12-4	16	TRBJ2-5	few	CASSEPGTGGGETQYF
TRBV19	13	TRBJ2-7	-	CASSRQGVDEQYF
TRBV7-8	19	TRBJ2-5	few	CASSLMGSTGTGGRETQYF
TRBV7-2	13	TRBJ1-5	few	CASSFFSNQPQHF
TRBV4-1	15	TRBJ1-5	-	CASSAGRAFNQPQHF
TRBV12-5	20	TRBJ2-2	many	CASGLVPSDWRVDNTGELFF
TRBV20-1	17	TRBJ2-4	-	CSLQTSGRGWAKNIQYF
TRBV11-2	11	TRBJ2-5	many	CASSSRETQYF
TRBV9	15	TRBJ2-5	-	CASSEKRELKETQYF
TRBV27	15	TRBJ2-5	many	CASSLGPGGLETQYF
TRBV5-6	15	TRBJ1-1	-	CASSLGWGANTEAFF
TRBV7-2	18	TRBJ2-5	once	CASSLRDRKRQVIETQYF
TRBV10-2	13	TRBJ2-7	-	CASSADSQREQYF
TRBV6-1	11	TRBJ2-4	many	CASDRDGIQYF
TRBV5-4	17	TRBJ2-2	few	CASSLGGSWGNTGELFF
TRBV7-8	15	TRBJ1-2	many	CASSLAWTGLHGYTF
TRBV7-2	13	TRBJ1-2	-	CASSGQGVEGYTF
TRBV20-1	14	TRBJ2-3	-	CSALTGTSTDTQYF
TRBV27	14	TRBJ2-7	-	CASRPRKSSYEQYF
TRBV25-1	13	TRBJ2-5	-	CASSEYRFETQYF
TRBV9	15	TRBJ1-3	-	CASSVGGTAGNTIYF
TRBV6-5	15	TRBJ1-1	-	CASSYGPGGGFEAFF
TRBV7-6	17	TRBJ2-2	few	CASSRFGQGNEAGELFF
TRBV12-3/TRBV12-4	14	TRBJ2-7	many	CASSLAAMGYEQYF
TRBV27	18	TRBJ1-1	few	CASSLSALGGTLNTEAFF
TRBV11-2	15	TRBJ1-6	many	CASSLDPVVGSPLHF
TRBV27	13	TRBJ2-7	-	CASSLKGPYEQYF
TRBV7-3	14	TRBJ2-3	-	CASSLRQATDTQYF